This TCR beta chain was profiled in a study of blood T cells in healthy people across ages (dated by TCRdb to about 2015). Concerning the study at large: In model experiments, roughly one uniquely barcoded TCR beta cDNA molecule per two T cells was captured by template switching. To avoid experimental bias, donors of different ages were spread randomly across the sequencing lanes. The donors were split into four age groups: young (average around 16 years), middle-aged (roughly 42), aged (62) and long-lived (about 82). For two donors (one aged 18 to 30 and one aged 80 or older), the study analyzed two additional independent replicas of 1 million unique cDNA reads from the same blood draw. The study measured age-related changes in TCR beta repertoire diversity using deep sequencing normalized with unique cDNA molecular identifiers. Study-wide conclusions, independent of this receptor: Estimates of total diversity based on one million sequenced T cells were regarded as lower bounds and as underestimates. Because profiling used bulk unsorted PBMCs, naive and antigen-experienced compartments could not be compared conclusively. Compared with the aged group, more naive CD4+ T cells, fewer expanded clones and increased TCR diversity were shown by the long-lived group, suggesting age selection. Because the CMV infection status of the donors was unknown, age-related changes in expanded clonotypes may potentially have been confounded. As age increased, observed TCR beta diversity per million T cells dropped in a roughly linear way, and a significant reduction was already evident by age about 40. The percentage of naive T cells measured by flow cytometry correlated strongly with observed TCR beta diversity.

This clonotype was seen only a few times. The antigen it recognizes is unknown. There are no base qualities to consult, and no much larger clone falls within one base. Library preparation employed 5' RACE. TCRdb shows the sequencer as Illumina HiSeq 2500. A second PCR of about 6 to 11 cycles was performed with a sample-barcoded 5' primer and a J-beta primer mix. A unique molecular identifier was introduced onto each TCR beta cDNA molecule by a template-switch 5' adaptor carrying 12 random nucleotides. Each sample yielded at least 3 million CDR3-containing paired-end reads. All of the RNA was converted into first-strand cDNA using the Mint cDNA synthesis kit, with a TRBC-specific oligonucleotide serving as the primer. All cDNA was treated with uracil-DNA glycosylase and then went through a first 18-cycle PCR with the universal primers M1SS and BC2_uni_R. On the authors' methods: Normalization of each sample was performed by random selection of 1 million high-quality reads, each carrying a distinct molecular identifier. Reads sharing molecular identifiers were discarded rather than binned into consensus sequences. MiTCR, set to a Q25 quality threshold and the strictest error-elimination algorithm, was used for CDR3 identification, clonotype clustering and error correction. A nonparametric unseen species model with Euler transformation was used to estimate lower-bound total TCR beta diversity. In-frame beta chains were kept once TCRdb had trimmed the public reads at Q25 with fastp and called clones with MiXCR. Merged by CDR3 protein, the rows form single entries marked with the most common genes and DNA. In this record, the V and J calls reflect TCRdb's handling and not the investigators' own analysis. The sample table holds more than 1.4 million distinct CDR3 sequences, of which 42% were seen once. The ten top clones hold 7.9% of the sample.

V and J are truncated by 3 bases and 8 bases respectively, leaving an intervening sequence of 17 bases. The CDR3 goes from the cysteine to the phenylalanine over 15 residues. Of all the DNA, just the CDR3 is kept, 45 bases in frame from base 1. The 39 donors, aged 6 to 90 years, were systemically healthy Caucasian individuals from Russia. Approximately 9.3 milliliters of peripheral blood were drawn from each donor into EDTA-treated Vacutainer tubes. Ficoll-Paque density-gradient centrifugation was used to isolate PBMCs, with at least 6.5 million per sample. Trizol reagent was used to extract total RNA from the PBMCs, yielding at least 5.5 micrograms per sample. For every donor, flow cytometry on a PBMC aliquot measured the percentage of naive CD45RAhigh/CD27high T cells.

Sequences were obtained from blood. This TCR was recovered from a woman aged 18-29 years in good health. In this chain, TRBV12-3 or TRBV12-4 is recombined with TRBJ2-1; D gene: possibly TRBD1, on 6 matching bases. The sequence in DNA is TGTGCCAGCAGTTTTGGCCAGGGGTTGGTCGATGAGCAGTTCTTC. It encodes CASSFGQGLVDEQFF.